The subject of this entry is one TCR beta chain. This clonotype was recorded at least ten times. The specificity of this receptor is unknown. No base qualities exist here, and no much larger clone lies one base off it. The CDR3 measures 16 amino acids from cysteine to phenylalanine. Left in the record is the CDR3 DNA by itself, 48 bases read in frame from the first base. The germline V gene yields SGHTA for CDR1 and FQGTGA for CDR2. The V end gives up 5 bases and the J end 0 bases, leaving 7 bases in the junction not matched to a gene. cDNA synthesis used template-switch 5'RACE with a primer carrying a 10-nucleotide random unique molecular identifier tagging each TCR transcript. Over 180 million TCR-beta sequences, covering 15-18 subjects, were produced in each sequencing run. The RNeasy kit was used for extraction of total RNA. Using the KAPA Real-time Library Amplification kit, TCR-beta VDJ regions were amplified with primers for the TCR constant region and the 5'RACE anchor. A first PCR added sample indexes and Illumina adaptors, and a second PCR then raised library yield. After purification with Ampure beads, the TCR product of roughly 650 bp was size-selected on a 2% E-gel SizeSelection system. Library quality was checked on a Bioanalyzer, concentration was measured with Qubit, and libraries were quantified with the Kapa Library Quantification kit before pooling. Paired-end 2 x 150 bp sequencing of the libraries was performed on an Illumina HiSeq 2500. To increase sequence diversity, roughly 24-31% phiX was spiked into each library pool. As for the authors' bioinformatics: Quality-filtered reads were processed with the UMI-based MiGEC pipeline, and over 75% of raw TCR sequences were removed by the MiGEC pipeline during error correction. VDJ genes were aligned to IMGT germline references, and clonotypes were defined by unique CDR3 amino acid sequence plus V-J genes. VDJtools evaluated clonal expansion, Shannon diversity and CDR3 relatedness (CalcPairwiseDistances, ClusterSamples); CLCbio workbench built phylogenetic trees. Expanded clones were defined as having at least 8 unique UMIs, based on coefficient-of-variation modelling across technical triplicates. The public reads were run again by TCRdb, first through fastp at Q25 and then through MiXCR, and only productive beta chains were kept. Entries are consolidated by CDR3 protein sequence, retaining the most common genes and DNA. The V and J calls and clone size come from TCRdb's table, not from the authors' own analysis. The sample yields tens of thousands of distinct CDR3 sequences; 9.5% to 13% were counted once. The ten most abundant clones make up roughly 9% of the sample.

The data are from a study of neurological immune-mediated disorders (dated 2019 in TCRdb). In terms of the full investigation: Peripheral blood TCR-beta repertoires from HTLV-I-associated myelopathy (HAM/TSP) patients, multiple sclerosis patients and healthy controls were compared by UMI-based sequencing. Longitudinal HAM/TSP donors and healthy donors each had 3 time-points at intervals of about 3-45 months. The cohort was made up of 68 subjects, consisting of roughly 14 HAM/TSP patients, roughly 35 multiple sclerosis patients and about 20 healthy controls. Alongside PBMC samples, the set of about 100 TCR-beta libraries contained longitudinal samples, technical triplicates, and paired CD4+ and CD8+ T-cell subsets that had been sorted. Study-wide findings and limitations: No identical CDR3 amino acid sequences were found to be shared among expanded clones across subjects, suggesting that TCR-beta repertoires were private in all groups. TCR clonal expansion was highest in HAM/TSP patients and lowest in MS patients, with MS patients falling below even healthy controls.

In light of the paper, this sample's time point label describes: longitudinal time-point 1 (baseline). The healthy controls were volunteers from a blood bank in Maryland, USA. Libraries from unsorted PBMCs were made from 2 million PBMCs kept in RNAlater at -80 degrees C until RNA extraction. PBMCs were separated from peripheral blood using Ficoll-Hypaque density gradient centrifugation and then cryopreserved in liquid nitrogen. This chain joins TRBV7-3 to TRBJ2-1; 7 central bases correspond to TRBD1. The clonotype was recovered from a young man in good health. The sample comprised PBMCs. The DNA reads as follows: TGTGCCAGCAGCCCTCAGGGACAGAGCTCCTACAATGAGCAGTTCTTC. It encodes CASSPQGQSSYNEQFF. Full variable domain (CDR3 extended with the reference TRBV7-3 and TRBJ2-1 proteins): GAGVSQTPSNKVTEKGKYVELRCDPISGHTALYWYRQSLGQGPEFLIYFQGTGAADDSGLPNDRFFAVRPEGSVSTLKIQRTERGDSAVYLCASSPQGQSSYNEQFFGPGTRLTVL.